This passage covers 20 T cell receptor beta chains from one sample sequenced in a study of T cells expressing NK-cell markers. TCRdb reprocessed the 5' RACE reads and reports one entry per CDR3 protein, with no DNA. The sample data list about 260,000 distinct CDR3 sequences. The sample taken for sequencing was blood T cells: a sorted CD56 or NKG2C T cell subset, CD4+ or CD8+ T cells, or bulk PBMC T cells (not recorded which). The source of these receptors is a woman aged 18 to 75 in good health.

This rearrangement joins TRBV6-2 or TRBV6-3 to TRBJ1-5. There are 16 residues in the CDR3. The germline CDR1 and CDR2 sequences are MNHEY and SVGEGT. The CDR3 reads CASSYRVSVNNQPQHF.

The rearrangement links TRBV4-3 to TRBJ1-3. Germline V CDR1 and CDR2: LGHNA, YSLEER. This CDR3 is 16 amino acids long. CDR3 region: CASSQNALSSGNTIYF.

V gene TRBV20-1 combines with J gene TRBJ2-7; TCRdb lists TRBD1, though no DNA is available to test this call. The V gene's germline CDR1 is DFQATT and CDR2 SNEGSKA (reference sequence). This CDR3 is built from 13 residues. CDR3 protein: CSADRGSSYEQYF.

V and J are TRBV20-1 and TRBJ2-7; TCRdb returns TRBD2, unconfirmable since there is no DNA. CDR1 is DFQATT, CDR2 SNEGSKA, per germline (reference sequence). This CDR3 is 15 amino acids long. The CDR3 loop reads CSAAHSGRGPSEQYF.

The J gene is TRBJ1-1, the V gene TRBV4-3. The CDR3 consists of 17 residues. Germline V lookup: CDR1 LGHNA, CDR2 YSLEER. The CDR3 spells CASSQEGIDTLNTEAFF.

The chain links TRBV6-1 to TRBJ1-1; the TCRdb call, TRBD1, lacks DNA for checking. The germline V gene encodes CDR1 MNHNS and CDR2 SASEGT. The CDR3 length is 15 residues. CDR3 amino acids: CASSEVPGSRSQAFF.

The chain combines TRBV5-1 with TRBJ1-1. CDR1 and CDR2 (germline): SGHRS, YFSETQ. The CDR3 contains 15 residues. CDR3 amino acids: CASSLVGLMNTEAFF.

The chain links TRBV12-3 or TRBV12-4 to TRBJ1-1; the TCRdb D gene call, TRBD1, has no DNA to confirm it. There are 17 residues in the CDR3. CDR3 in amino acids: CASSPGQRTLKVAEAFF.

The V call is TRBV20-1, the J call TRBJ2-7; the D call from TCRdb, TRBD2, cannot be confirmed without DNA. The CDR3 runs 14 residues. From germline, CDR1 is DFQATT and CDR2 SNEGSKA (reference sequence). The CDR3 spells CSAASSGSIDEQYF.

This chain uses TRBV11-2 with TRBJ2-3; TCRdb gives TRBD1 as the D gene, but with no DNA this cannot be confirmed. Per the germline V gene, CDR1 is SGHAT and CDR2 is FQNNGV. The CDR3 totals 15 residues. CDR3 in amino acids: CASSPGQGALDTQYF. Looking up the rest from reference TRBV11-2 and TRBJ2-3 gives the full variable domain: EAGVAQSPRYKIIEKRQSVAFWCNPISGHATLYWYQQILGQGPKLLIQFQNNGVVDDSQLPKDRFSAERLKGVDSTLKIQPAKLEDSAVYLCASSPGQGALDTQYFGPGTRLTVL.

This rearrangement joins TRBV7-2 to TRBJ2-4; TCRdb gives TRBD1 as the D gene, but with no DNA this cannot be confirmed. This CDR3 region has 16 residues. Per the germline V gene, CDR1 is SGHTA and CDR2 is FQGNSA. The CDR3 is CASSFDQTGAKNIQYF.

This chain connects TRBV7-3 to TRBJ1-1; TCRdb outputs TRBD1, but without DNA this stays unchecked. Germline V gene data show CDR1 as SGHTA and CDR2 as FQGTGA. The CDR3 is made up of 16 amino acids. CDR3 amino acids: CASSLTGTGTMTEAFF.

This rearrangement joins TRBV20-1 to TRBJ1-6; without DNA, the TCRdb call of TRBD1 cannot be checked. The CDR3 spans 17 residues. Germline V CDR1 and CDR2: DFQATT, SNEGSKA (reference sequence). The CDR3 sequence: CSATGTAPSPYNSPLHF.

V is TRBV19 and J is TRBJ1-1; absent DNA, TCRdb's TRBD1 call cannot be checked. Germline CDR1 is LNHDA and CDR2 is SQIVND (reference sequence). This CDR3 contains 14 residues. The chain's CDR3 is CASNNQGWNTEAFF.

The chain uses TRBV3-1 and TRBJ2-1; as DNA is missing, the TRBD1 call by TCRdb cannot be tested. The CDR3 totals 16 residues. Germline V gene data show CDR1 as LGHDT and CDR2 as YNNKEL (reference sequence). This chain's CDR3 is CASSLFPGTVYNEQFF.

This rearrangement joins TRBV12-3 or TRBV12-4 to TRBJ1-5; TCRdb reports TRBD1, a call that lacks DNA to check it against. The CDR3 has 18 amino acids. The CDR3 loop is CASSLALGQGNFNQPQHF.

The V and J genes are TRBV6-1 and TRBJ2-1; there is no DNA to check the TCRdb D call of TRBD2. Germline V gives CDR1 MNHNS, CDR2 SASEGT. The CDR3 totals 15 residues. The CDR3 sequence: CASSGGGSSYNEQFF.

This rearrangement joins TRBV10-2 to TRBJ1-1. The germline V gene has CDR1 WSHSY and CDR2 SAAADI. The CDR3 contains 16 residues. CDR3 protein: CASRESGSSFGTEAFF.

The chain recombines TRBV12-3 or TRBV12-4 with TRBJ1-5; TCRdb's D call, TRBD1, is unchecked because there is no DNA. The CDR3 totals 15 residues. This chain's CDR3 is CASSRQAHSNQPQHF.

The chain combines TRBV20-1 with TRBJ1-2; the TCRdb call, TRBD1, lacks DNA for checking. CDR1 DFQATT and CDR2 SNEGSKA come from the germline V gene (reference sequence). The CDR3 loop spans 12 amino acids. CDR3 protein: CSASRENYGYTF.